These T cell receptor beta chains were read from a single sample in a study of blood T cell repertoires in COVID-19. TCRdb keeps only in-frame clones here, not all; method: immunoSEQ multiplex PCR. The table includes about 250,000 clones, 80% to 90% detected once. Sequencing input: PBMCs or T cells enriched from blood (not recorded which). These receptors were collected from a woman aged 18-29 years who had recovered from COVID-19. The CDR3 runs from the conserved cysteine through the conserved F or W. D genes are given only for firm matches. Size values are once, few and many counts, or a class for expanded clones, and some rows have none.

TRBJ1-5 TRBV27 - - TGTGCCAGCAGTTTATACAGGACTAGCAATCAGCCCCAGCATTTT CASSLYRTSNQPQHF
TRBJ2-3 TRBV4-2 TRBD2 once TGTGCCAGCAGCGCACTAGCGGGGATGACAGATACGCAGTATTTT CASSALAGMTDTQYF
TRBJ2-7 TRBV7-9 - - TGTGCCAGCAGCCCTCGCTCTAGCCCAAGCTCCTACGAGCAGTACTTC CASSPRSSPSSYEQYF
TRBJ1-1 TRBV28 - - TGTGCCAGCAGTTTATGGGCAGAGAACACTGAAGCTTTCTTT CASSLWAENTEAFF
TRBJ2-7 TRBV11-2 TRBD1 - TGTGCCAGCAGCTTTGGGACAGGTTCCTACGAGCAGTACTTC CASSFGTGSYEQYF
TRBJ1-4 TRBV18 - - TGTGCCAGCTCACACACCCGAACTAATGAAAAACTGTTTTTT CASSHTRTNEKLFF
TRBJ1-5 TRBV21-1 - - TGTGCCAGCAGCACTAGGGGGACGTGGAACAATCAGCCCCAGCATTTT CASSTRGTWNNQPQHF
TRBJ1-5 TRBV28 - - TGTGCCAGCAGTCCAACCAGGGGTCGGACCTATAGCAATCAGCCCCAGCATTTT CASSPTRGRTYSNQPQHF
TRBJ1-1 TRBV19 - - TGTGCCAGTAGTATAGCCTACAGGAACACTGAAGCTTTCTTT CASSIAYRNTEAFF
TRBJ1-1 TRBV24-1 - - TGTGCCACCATGAGCGGCACTGAAGCTTTCTTT CATMSGTEAFF
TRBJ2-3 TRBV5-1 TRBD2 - TGCGCCAGCAGCCCCGGACTAGCGGGGGTTCGCACAGATACGCAGTATTTT CASSPGLAGVRTDTQYF
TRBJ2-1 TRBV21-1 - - TGTGCCAGCAGCACGACCATTGGACAGGGGGTGTACAATGAGCAGTTCTTC CASSTTIGQGVYNEQFF
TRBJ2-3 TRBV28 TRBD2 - TGTGCCAGCCCCCCCGCACTAGCGGGGTGGGGAACAGATACGCAGTATTTT CASPPALAGWGTDTQYF
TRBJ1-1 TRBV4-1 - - TGCGCCAGCAGCCCCCCCTTCGGACCAGGGGCGAACACTGAAGCTTTCTTT CASSPPFGPGANTEAFF
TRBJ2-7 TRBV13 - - TGTGCCAGTACCGGGACATCGTACGAGCAGTACTTC CASTGTSYEQYF
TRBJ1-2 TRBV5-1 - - TGCGCCAGCAGCTTGGATACAGATAATGGCTACACCTTC CASSLDTDNGYTF
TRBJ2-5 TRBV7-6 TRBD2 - TGTGCCAGCAGCTCCACTAGCGGGGCCGCTGGGCAAGAGACCCAGTACTTC CASSSTSGAAGQETQYF
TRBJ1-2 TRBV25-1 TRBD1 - TGTGCCAGCAGCGGGACAGGAAAAGGCTACACCTTC CASSGTGKGYTF
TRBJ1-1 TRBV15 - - TGTGCCACGGGACTTCCGGGAGGGACTGAAGCTTTCTTT CATGLPGGTEAFF
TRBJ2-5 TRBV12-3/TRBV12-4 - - TGTGCCAGCAGTTTGAGGGTACAAGAGACCCAGTACTTC CASSLRVQETQYF
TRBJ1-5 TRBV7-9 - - TGTGCCAGCAGCTTAGCCGACGGGGGTCGGCCCCAGCATTTT CASSLADGGRPQHF
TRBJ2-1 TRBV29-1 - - TGCAGCGGGTCACGGGACAATGAGCAGTTCTTC CSGSRDNEQFF